This T cell receptor beta chain was identified during a study of CD8 T cells in Susac syndrome. Reverse transcription of roughly 0.45 to 1 ug RNA used random hexamers. TCRdb re-derived calls from the immunoSEQ multiplex PCR reads in MiXCR, one entry per CDR3 protein. Among more than 95,000 distinct CDR3 sequences, around 95% were seen once, and the ten largest hold around 0.078%. The CDR3 contains 12 residues. V dropped 2 bases and J dropped 6 bases, with 8 bases sitting between them. Germline CDR1 reads SEHNR; CDR2 reads FQNEAQ (reference sequence). Negative isolation yielded the CD8+ and CD4+ T cells, while FACS enriched the TEMRA cells.

The chain couples TRBV7-9 to TRBJ2-7; D not resolved. The sequenced material came from CD4+ T cells from PBMCs. The clonotype comes from a human donor in good health. The DNA for the CDR3 is TGTGCCAGCAGCTTAACGATGGGCGAGCAGTACTTC. This gives the protein CASSLTMGEQYF.